The 31 T cell receptor beta chains given below trace back to one sample, sequenced in a study of T cells in tuberculosis. Generated by immunoSEQ multiplex PCR, the TCRdb table keeps only in-frame clones and is missing some. In the table there are 35,000 to 45,000 clones, roughly 95% of which are singletons. Time point described: new active TB diagnosis, blood taken before or within 7 days of starting treatment. Sequences were derived from PBMCs, sampled at tuberculosis diagnosis. The receptors were gathered from an adult with tuberculosis.

This chain connects TRBV7-8 to TRBJ2-1, with 10 bases aligning to TRBD2. Germline lookup yields CDR1 SGHVS and CDR2 FQNEAQ. The trim removed 7 bases at V and 13 bases at J, leaving 10 bases unmatched. The CDR3 length is 13 residues. The CDR3, as DNA: TGTGCCAGCACGCGAAGCGGGGGGGCCAGACAGTTCTTC. This encodes CASTRSGGARQFF.

V gene TRBV6-6 combines with J gene TRBJ1-1; 7 bases match TRBD1. Germline CDR1 and CDR2: MNHNY and SVGAGI (reference sequence). CDR3 size: 15 residues. Trimming cost V 5 bases and J 0 bases; bases outside gene matches: 6. The CDR3: CASSRDRRLNTEAFF. CDR3 DNA: TGTGCCAGCAGTAGGGACAGACGTCTGAACACTGAAGCTTTCTTT.

This clone is medium-sized within its sample. The V and J genes are TRBV2 and TRBJ2-7, with D perhaps matching TRBD2 (7 bases). The CDR3 runs 14 residues. V shed 2 bases and J shed 5 bases, with 13 bases lying between them. In germline, CDR1 is SNHLY, CDR2 FYNNEI. The DNA for the CDR3 is TGTGCCAGCAGTGAACGGAGGGGGGGAAACGAGCAGTACTTC. Residues: CASSERRGGNEQYF.

In this sample, this clone turned up once. V usage is TRBV29-1 and J usage is TRBJ1-2; D call uncertain. Germline-derived CDR1 and CDR2 are SQVTM and ANQGSEA. The ends were cut back, 3 bases at V and 5 bases at J, with 13 bases in the middle. The CDR3 spans 13 residues. The DNA of the CDR3 is TGCAGCGTTGATCGGGGAGGGATATATGGCTACACCTTC. This sequence encodes CSVDRGGIYGYTF.

This chain connects TRBV7-2 to TRBJ2-7, with D hard to call. From germline, CDR1 is SGHTA and CDR2 FQGNSA. V was clipped by 2 bases and J by 4 bases, with 6 bases between them. CDR3 length: 12 amino acids. The CDR3 DNA reads TGTGCCAGCAGCTTAACCGGTTACGAGCAGTACTTC. It translates to CASSLTGYEQYF.

This clone appeared a single time. This rearrangement joins TRBV13 to TRBJ1-1; 8 bases line up with TRBD1. The trim removed 3 bases at V and 1 base at J, leaving 4 bases unmatched. Germline values: CDR1 PRHDT, CDR2 FYEKMQ (reference sequence). This CDR3 is built from 15 residues. The CDR3 spells CASSLDRVRNTEAFF. The CDR3 coding sequence is TGTGCCAGCAGCTTGGACAGGGTGCGGAACACTGAAGCTTTCTTT.

This chain joins TRBV6-5 and TRBJ1-5; perhaps TRBD1 as D (5 bases). V was cut by 5 bases and J by 7 bases, with 12 bases left in between. The CDR3 is 13 residues long. Germline V gene data show CDR1 as MNHEY and CDR2 as SVGAGI. The CDR3 here is CASSAGSEQPQHF. CDR3 nucleotide sequence: TGTGCCAGCAGTGCAGGGTCGGAACAGCCCCAGCATTTT.

The chain has TRBV7-2 and TRBJ2-3, with D possibly matching TRBD1 (5 bases). CDR3 length equals 13 residues. V was trimmed by 5 bases and J by 5 bases, leaving 11 bases between them. Germline V gene data show CDR1 as SGHTA and CDR2 as FQGNSA. DNA of the CDR3: TGTGCCAGCAGCGTTAACAGGTTAGATACGCAGTATTTT. This gives the protein CASSVNRLDTQYF.

This sequence joins TRBV30 and TRBJ1-5; D unresolved. Deletions cut 2 bases from V and 2 bases from J, with 13 bases between. The germline V gene has CDR1 GTSNPN and CDR2 SVGIG (reference sequence). The CDR3 consists of 15 residues. CDR3 in amino acids: CAWSRSTVGNQPQHF. CDR3 DNA sequence: TGTGCCTGGAGTAGAAGTACGGTGGGCAATCAGCCCCAGCATTTT.

V usage is TRBV6-6 and J usage is TRBJ2-2; 8 bases agree with TRBD1. Germline V gene lookup returns CDR1 MNHNY and CDR2 SVGAGI (reference sequence). This CDR3 region has 15 residues. Trimming at V came to 6 bases and at J to 8 bases, leaving 11 bases not matched to a gene. CDR3 DNA: TGTGCCAGCAGCAGTACAGGGGGGAACCGGGGGGAGCTGTTTTTT. This sequence encodes CASSSTGGNRGELFF.

The chain recombines TRBV11-2 with TRBJ1-2; maybe TRBD1 (5 bases). The germline V gene has CDR1 SGHAT and CDR2 FQNNGV. This CDR3 spans 16 amino acids. Trimming stripped 1 base from V and 2 bases from J, with 14 bases between. Here the CDR3 reads CASSLGGTVENYGYTF. The DNA of the CDR3 is TGTGCCAGCAGCTTAGGCGGGACCGTAGAAAACTATGGCTACACCTTC.

The rearrangement links TRBV11-2 to TRBJ2-3; 8 bases fit TRBD2. Losses at the gene ends were 3 bases for V and 7 bases for J; bases not matched to a gene: 15. CDR1 is SGHAT and CDR2 is FQNNGV in the germline V gene. The CDR3 has 17 amino acids. CDR3 residues: CASSFPFGSGARYTQYF. The CDR3 DNA reads TGTGCCAGCAGCTTCCCCTTTGGTAGCGGGGCCCGATATACGCAGTATTTT.

The rearrangement links TRBV28 to TRBJ1-5; 8 nucleotides align to TRBD1. The V and J ends lost 6 bases and 8 bases, in that order; junction bases with no gene match: 9. CDR1 is MDHEN, CDR2 SYDVKM, per germline. The CDR3 consists of 14 residues. The CDR3 region is CASSKRQGREPQHF. In DNA, the CDR3 is TGTGCCAGCAGCAAAAGACAGGGGAGGGAGCCCCAGCATTTT. The full variable domain, completed using reference TRBV28 and TRBJ1-5, is DVKVTQSSRYLVKRTGEKVFLECVQDMDHENMFWYRQDPGLGLRLIYFSYDVKMKEKGDIPEGYSVSREKKERFSLILESASTNQTSMYLCASSKRQGREPQHFGDGTRLSIL.

This chain uses TRBV18 with TRBJ1-2; 8 nucleotides agree with TRBD1. J lost 4 bases, V lost 5 bases, and 6 bases had no gene match. The germline V gene encodes CDR1 KGHSH and CDR2 LQKENI. This CDR3 is built from 14 residues. Written as DNA, the CDR3 is TGTGCCAGCTCAGGGACAGGTGCTCTCTATGGCTACACCTTC. This sequence encodes CASSGTGALYGYTF.

The CDR3 protein is CASSSSGRVNEKLFF. The CDR3 coding sequence is TGTGCCAGCAGCTCGTCGGGAAGGGTAAATGAAAAACTGTTTTTT. The rearrangement uses TRBV7-6 and TRBJ1-4, with D unresolved. Trimming took 4 bases from V and 5 from J, leaving 14 bases between them. There are 15 residues in the CDR3. Per the germline V gene, CDR1 is SGHVS and CDR2 is FNYEAQ.

The genes are TRBV4-1 and TRBJ2-1; 11 bases fit TRBD2. Germline assignment: CDR1 MGHRA and CDR2 YSYEKL. The CDR3 consists of 15 residues. V lost 5 bases to trimming and J lost 6 bases; unmatched junction nucleotides: 6. The DNA for the CDR3 is TGCGCCAGCAGCTTACTAGCGGGGGTTAGCAATGAGCAGTTCTTC. The encoded protein is CASSLLAGVSNEQFF.

In its sample, this clone was seen once. The chain uses TRBV20-1 and TRBJ1-1, with TRBD1 matching 8 bases. Germline V CDR1 and CDR2: DFQATT, SNEGSKA (reference sequence). J was trimmed by 10 bases and V by 5 bases; bases with no gene match: 6. The CDR3 has 11 residues. CDR3 sequence reads: CSAPTGDRAFF. The CDR3 coding sequence is TGCAGTGCTCCGACAGGGGATCGAGCTTTCTTT.

The chain's CDR3 is CASSSSGGQRNEQFF. The CDR3 nucleotides are TGTGCCAGCAGTTCTAGCGGGGGCCAAAGGAATGAGCAGTTCTTC. The chain couples TRBV7-9 to TRBJ2-1, with 10 bases matching TRBD2. Per the germline V gene, CDR1 is SEHNR and CDR2 is FQNEAQ (reference sequence). The CDR3 consists of 15 residues. Germline trimming cut 6 bases from V and 7 bases from J; bases unmatched to any gene: 9. The complete variable domain, with remaining parts taken from reference TRBV7-9 and TRBJ2-1, reads DTGVSQNPRHKITKRGQNVTFRCDPISEHNRLYWYRQTLGQGPEFLTYFQNEAQLEKSRLLSDRFSAERPKGSFSTLEIQRTEQGDSAMYLCASSSSGGQRNEQFFGPGTRLTVL.

V gene TRBV11-2 combines with J gene TRBJ1-1; D call uncertain. Trimming left V 1 base short and J 1 base short, with 13 bases between. The CDR3 spans 16 residues. CDR1 is SGHAT, CDR2 FQNNGV, per germline. CDR3 sequence (DNA): TGTGCCAGCAGCTTAGTAGCCGGAGAGGGGAACACTGAAGCTTTCTTT. Translated, it gives CASSLVAGEGNTEAFF.

CDR3 amino acids: CASRRTQDAGAFF. DNA of the CDR3: TGTGCCAGCAGACGGACACAGGACGCCGGAGCTTTCTTT. V and J are TRBV28 and TRBJ1-1; D may be TRBD1 (5 bases). This CDR3 is built from 13 residues. Germline loops: CDR1 MDHEN, CDR2 SYDVKM. V was shortened by 6 bases and J by 10 bases, with 18 bases between the two germline ends.

This sequence joins TRBV10-3 and TRBJ1-2; D remains ambiguous. This CDR3 region has 15 residues. V lost 0 bases to trimming and J lost 4 bases, with 12 bases between them. The germline V gene encodes CDR1 ENHRY and CDR2 SYGVKD. The CDR3 DNA sequence: TGTGCCATCAGTGAGTCCCTCCAGGAGGGCTATGGCTACACCTTC. Its protein product is CAISESLQEGYGYTF.

The DNA for the CDR3 is TGTGCCAGCAGTCCCGGGGGGCGGGGGAATGAGCAGTTCTTC. This translates into CASSPGGRGNEQFF. V gene TRBV27 combines with J gene TRBJ2-1, with D possibly being TRBD2 (7 bases). The CDR3 length is 14 residues. Germline V gene lookup returns CDR1 MNHEY and CDR2 SMNVEV (reference sequence). V lost 5 bases to trimming and J lost 7 bases, with 15 bases between them.

V is TRBV2 and J is TRBJ1-1; 7 positions agree with TRBD1. Germline V gene sequence: CDR1 SNHLY, CDR2 FYNNEI. This CDR3 spans 12 amino acids. Trimming at V came to 6 bases and at J to 10 bases, leaving 8 bases not matched to a gene. In DNA, the CDR3 is TGTGCCAGCAGAGGGACAGTAGCTGGAGCTTTCTTT. This encodes CASRGTVAGAFF.

The V and J genes are TRBV11-2 and TRBJ1-1; possibly TRBD1 for D (6 bases). In germline, CDR1 is SGHAT, CDR2 FQNNGV. The V end was cut by 1 base, the J end by 6 bases, with 9 bases between. CDR3 length equals 13 residues. CDR3 DNA: TGTGCCAGCAGCTTAGTACGGACAGCTGAAGCTTTCTTT. Translating gives CASSLVRTAEAFF.

The chain combines TRBV29-1 with TRBJ2-7; the D gene is possibly TRBD1 (6 bases). The CDR3 length is 13 residues. Germline CDR1 SQVTM, CDR2 ANQGSEA. Trimming left V 7 bases short and J 0 bases short, with 13 bases between. The chain's CDR3 is CSASYRASYEQYF. The CDR3 DNA follows: TGCAGCGCCAGTTACAGGGCCTCCTACGAGCAGTACTTC.

This clone is a singleton in its sample. V is TRBV19 and J is TRBJ2-5; unclear D gene. Deletions cut 10 bases from V and 4 bases from J, with 16 bases between. The CDR3 loop spans 13 amino acids. Germline loops: CDR1 LNHDA, CDR2 SQIVND (reference sequence). The CDR3 DNA follows: TGTGCCACCAATCCGACAATCGGAGAGACCCAGTACTTC. This sequence encodes CATNPTIGETQYF. The complete variable domain, with remaining parts taken from reference TRBV19 and TRBJ2-5, reads DGGITQSPKYLFRKEGQNVTLSCEQNLNHDAMYWYRQDPGQGLRLIYYSQIVNDFQKGDIAEGYSVSREKKESFPLTVTSAQKNPTAFYLCATNPTIGETQYFGPGTRLLVL.

This clone has only one observation. The rearrangement uses TRBV10-2 and TRBJ1-2; perhaps TRBD1 as D (5 bases). Per the germline V gene, CDR1 is WSHSY and CDR2 is SAAADI. V dropped 6 bases and J dropped 0 bases, with 14 bases sitting between them. There are 15 residues in the CDR3. The CDR3 loop reads CASSDPGAANYGYTF. In nucleotides, the CDR3 is TGCGCCAGCAGCGATCCTGGGGCAGCTAACTATGGCTACACCTTC.

This clone was detected a few times. The genes are TRBV11-3 and TRBJ2-7, with TRBD2 matching 12 bases. Germline-derived CDR1 and CDR2 are SGHNT and YENEEA. The CDR3 consists of 14 residues. Trimming cost V 5 bases and J 2 bases; bases outside gene matches: 1. The CDR3 loop reads CASSRTSGAYEQYF. The CDR3 region has the DNA TGTGCCAGCAGCCGGACTAGCGGGGCCTACGAGCAGTACTTC.

This sequence joins TRBV7-9 and TRBJ2-1; no reliable D call. CDR3 length: 15 residues. Germline CDR1 is SEHNR and CDR2 is FQNEAQ (reference sequence). Trimming shortened V by 4 bases and J by 1 base, and 11 bases separated the two germline ends. DNA of the CDR3: TGTGCCAGCAGCTCTACGAACCCTTCCTACAATGAGCAGTTCTTC. Its protein is CASSSTNPSYNEQFF.

The chain links TRBV14 to TRBJ1-2; 9 bases align to TRBD1. The CDR3 has 17 residues. The trim removed 0 bases at V and 3 bases at J, leaving 8 bases unmatched. Germline lookup yields CDR1 SGHDN and CDR2 FVKESK. CDR3 loop: CASSQEFIRDRDYGYTF. The CDR3 DNA sequence: TGTGCCAGCAGCCAAGAATTTATTCGGGACAGGGACTATGGCTACACCTTC.

V and J are TRBV28 and TRBJ1-2; tentatively, D is TRBD1 (6 bases). This CDR3 is 13 amino acids long. V was pared by 8 bases and J by 3 bases, with 13 bases between. Germline V CDR1 and CDR2: MDHEN, SYDVKM. The CDR3 is CASWAGADYGYTF. The CDR3 coding sequence is TGTGCCAGCTGGGCAGGGGCGGACTATGGCTACACCTTC.